A single sample is the source of the 28 T cell receptor beta chains below, sequenced in a study of technical replicates of blood from a few donors. This table comes from immunoSEQ multiplex PCR, and its TCRdb copy is limited to in-frame clones, with some not included. The table records about 83,000 clones, about 92% of them present only once. Specimen: T cells isolated from PBMCs. The receptors stem from a human donor in good health.

The chain has TRBV19 and TRBJ2-1; D call uncertain. This CDR3 region has 14 residues. V lost 3 bases, J lost 9 bases, and 15 bases lay in between. Germline V gene data show CDR1 as LNHDA and CDR2 as SQIVND (reference sequence). CDR3 bases: TGTGCCAGTAGTATTAGTGCCCTCGCCCCTGAGCAGTTCTTC. Protein sequence: CASSISALAPEQFF.

The chain recombines TRBV5-5 with TRBJ2-2, with 10 bases fitting TRBD2. The CDR3 is 18 amino acids. V lost 5 bases to trimming and J lost 4 bases; unmatched junction nucleotides: 14. Germline CDR1 is SGHKS and CDR2 is YYEKEE (reference sequence). The CDR3 loop reads CASSSALGTSEATGELFF. DNA for the CDR3: TGTGCCAGCAGTTCGGCCCTTGGGACTAGCGAGGCCACCGGGGAGCTGTTTTTT. The complete variable domain, with remaining parts taken from reference TRBV5-5 and TRBJ2-2, reads DAGVTQSPTHLIKTRGQQVTLRCSPISGHKSVSWYQQVLGQGPQFIFQYYEKEERGRGNFPDRFSARQFPNYSSELNVNALLLGDSALYLCASSSALGTSEATGELFFGEGSRLTVL.

This rearrangement joins TRBV11-2 to TRBJ2-7, with 7 nucleotides matching TRBD1. The germline gives CDR1 SGHAT, CDR2 FQNNGV. The CDR3 sequence is 13 residues long. The V and J ends lost 5 bases and 2 bases, in that order; junction bases with no gene match: 3. CDR3 in amino acids: CASSRTGAYEQYF. The DNA for the CDR3 is TGTGCCAGCAGCCGGACAGGAGCCTACGAGCAGTACTTC.

The rearrangement uses TRBV7-2 and TRBJ2-3; tentatively, D is TRBD2 (5 bases). V gave up 3 bases and J gave up 3 bases, with 13 bases separating them. The CDR3 is made up of 15 amino acids. Germline V gene data show CDR1 as SGHTA and CDR2 as FQGNSA. Here the CDR3 reads CASSLGASKTDTQYF. The CDR3 DNA is TGTGCCAGCAGCTTGGGAGCATCTAAGACAGATACGCAGTATTTT.

This sequence joins TRBV18 and TRBJ1-1, with 7 bases identical to TRBD1. Trimming removed 5 bases from V and 1 base from J; junction bases left unmatched: 1. Germline-derived CDR1 and CDR2 are KGHSH and LQKENI. The CDR3 is 13 residues long. CDR3 protein: CASSRDRNTEAFF. The CDR3 DNA reads as TGTGCCAGCTCAAGGGACAGGAACACTGAAGCTTTCTTT.

There are a few counts of this clone. This sequence joins TRBV10-2 and TRBJ2-7; D is undetermined. Trimming cost V 3 bases and J 1 base, with 7 bases left between them. The CDR3 covers 13 residues. Germline loops: CDR1 WSHSY, CDR2 SAAADI. CDR3 sequence reads: CASSDVYSYEQYF. As DNA, the CDR3 is TGCGCCAGCAGTGATGTGTATTCCTACGAGCAGTACTTC.

CDR3 coding DNA: TGTGCCAGCAGCAGACGACAGGATGAAGCTTTCTTT. Translated: CASSRRQDEAFF. The chain recombines TRBV11-3 with TRBJ1-1; maybe TRBD1 (6 bases). Germline V gives CDR1 SGHNT, CDR2 YENEEA. The CDR3 is 12 amino acids. V lost 5 bases and J 7 bases, leaving 11 bases between the germline ends.

The gene calls are TRBV7-6 and TRBJ2-5; D gene uncertain. The CDR3 runs to 13 residues. The germline V gene has CDR1 SGHVS and CDR2 FNYEAQ. V lost 2 bases and J 3 bases, leaving 7 bases between the germline ends. CDR3 sequence (DNA): TGTGCCAGCAGCTTAAGGCAGGAAGAGACCCAGTACTTC. The encoded protein is CASSLRQEETQYF.

V and J are TRBV2 and TRBJ2-3; 8 positions match TRBD2. V was clipped by 8 bases and J by 3 bases; unmatched bases: 10. This CDR3 comprises 15 residues. Looked up from germline, CDR1 is SNHLY and CDR2 is FYNNEI. CDR3 amino acids: CASSVLAAGTDTQYF. In nucleotides, the CDR3 is TGTGCCAGCTCCGTACTAGCGGCGGGTACAGATACGCAGTATTTT.

V gene TRBV28 combines with J gene TRBJ2-4, with D unclear. Germline V gene sequence: CDR1 MDHEN, CDR2 SYDVKM. The CDR3 length is 15 residues. V was shortened by 2 bases and J by 1 base, with 9 bases between the two germline ends. CDR3 sequence reads: CASSLPLWAKNIQYF. CDR3 nucleotide sequence: TGTGCCAGCAGTTTACCCCTATGGGCCAAAAACATTCAGTACTTC.

The chain has TRBV6-5 and TRBJ1-2; 9 nucleotides match TRBD1. Germline CDR1 and CDR2: MNHEY and SVGAGI. Trimming took 6 bases from V and 4 from J; bases not matched to a gene: 9. The CDR3 is 15 amino acids. The CDR3 DNA is TGTGCCAGCAGCACACCGGGACAGGGAGGCTATGGCTACACCTTC. This translates into CASSTPGQGGYGYTF.

V usage is TRBV19 and J usage is TRBJ2-3; tentatively, D is TRBD2 (6 bases). Per germline, CDR1 LNHDA and CDR2 SQIVND (reference sequence). Trimming shortened V by 4 bases and J by 0 bases, and 17 bases separated the two germline ends. The CDR3 has 17 residues. CDR3 nucleotide sequence: TGTGCCAGTAGTACTCCCGGACCGGGAGTTAGCACAGATACGCAGTATTTT. Translation gives CASSTPGPGVSTDTQYF.

The chain links TRBV6-4 to TRBJ2-1, with 12 bases lining up with TRBD2. The length of the CDR3 is 15 residues. CDR1 is MRHNA and CDR2 is SNTAGT in the germline V gene. J was trimmed by 4 bases and V by 2 bases; bases with no gene match: 0. CDR3 region: CASSDGTSGYNEQFF. As DNA, the CDR3 is TGTGCCAGCAGTGACGGGACTAGCGGGTACAATGAGCAGTTCTTC.

The rearrangement uses TRBV15 and TRBJ2-2; possible D gene TRBD1, 5 bases. Germline V gene data show CDR1 as LNHNV and CDR2 as YYDKDF (reference sequence). V lost 0 bases, J lost 6 bases, and 11 bases lay in between. The CDR3 is 15 residues long. CDR3 DNA sequence: TGTGCCACCAGCAGAGACAGGGCGGAAGCCGGGGAGCTGTTTTTT. It specifies CATSRDRAEAGELFF.

This clone appeared once. The chain links TRBV12-5 to TRBJ1-4, with a tentative D call TRBD1 (6 bases). This CDR3 contains 19 residues. CDR1 LGHNT and CDR2 FRNRAP come from the germline V gene. V shed 5 bases and J shed 7 bases, with 29 bases lying between them. The CDR3 DNA follows: TGTGCTAGTGGTCAAAAGACAGGTAGGGGGATCGGGGGGGGTGAAAAACTGTTTTTT. Residues: CASGQKTGRGIGGGEKLFF.

The chain has TRBV11-3 and TRBJ2-1; 9 nucleotides agree with TRBD2. Per germline, CDR1 SGHNT and CDR2 YENEEA. V shed 2 bases, J shed 2 bases, and the junction held 4 bases outside the gene matches. This CDR3 comprises 16 residues. Here the CDR3 reads CASSLLGGRAYNEQFF. DNA of the CDR3: TGTGCCAGCAGCTTATTAGGCGGGAGGGCCTACAATGAGCAGTTCTTC.

The chain employs TRBV28 and TRBJ2-1; D might be TRBD2 (5 bases). The CDR3 is made up of 13 amino acids. The V end lost 3 bases, the J end lost 5 bases, and 8 bases lay between the germline ends. From germline, CDR1 is MDHEN and CDR2 SYDVKM. This chain's CDR3 is CASSFGNDNEQFF. The CDR3 nucleotides are TGTGCCAGCAGTTTCGGGAACGACAATGAGCAGTTCTTC.

The CDR3 reads CASSEATVTYYNEQFF. CDR3 nucleotides: TGTGCCAGCAGTGAAGCCACTGTAACCTACTACAATGAGCAGTTCTTC. The genes are TRBV6-1 and TRBJ2-1, with D uncertain. This CDR3 region has 16 residues. Per the germline V gene, CDR1 is MNHNS and CDR2 is SASEGT. The ends were cut back, 0 bases at V and 3 bases at J, with 12 bases in the middle.

DNA of the CDR3: TGTGCCAGTAGTATAGGGACAGCACACACTGAAGCTTTCTTT. Translation gives CASSIGTAHTEAFF. The chain carries TRBV19 and TRBJ1-1; TRBD1 is a possible D gene (6 bases). With 1 base removed from V and 3 bases from J, the gap between germline ends came to 9 bases. The CDR3 consists of 14 residues. Looked up from germline, CDR1 is LNHDA and CDR2 is SQIVND (reference sequence).

The chain recombines TRBV9 with TRBJ2-5, with 10 nucleotides matching TRBD2. The V gene end was trimmed by 1 base and the J gene end by 4 bases; junction bases not matched to a gene: 7. In germline, CDR1 is SGDLS, CDR2 YYNGEE. The CDR3 spans 16 residues. The CDR3 sequence: CASSVRQAGGTETQYF. CDR3 bases: TGTGCCAGCAGCGTACGTCAAGCGGGGGGGACAGAGACCCAGTACTTC.

The V and J genes are TRBV9 and TRBJ2-7; D call uncertain. Germline V lookup: CDR1 SGDLS, CDR2 YYNGEE. The V end was cut by 7 bases, the J end by 5 bases, with 10 bases between. The CDR3 has 11 amino acids. The CDR3 reads CASGTAHEQYF. The CDR3, as DNA: TGTGCCAGCGGAACAGCTCACGAGCAGTACTTC. Together with reference TRBV9 and TRBJ2-7, the CDR3 gives the full variable domain: DSGVTQTPKHLITATGQRVTLRCSPRSGDLSVYWYQQSLDQGLQFLIQYYNGEERAKGNILERFSAQQFPDLHSELNLSSLELGDSALYFCASGTAHEQYFGPGTRLTVT.

The rearrangement uses TRBV6-5 and TRBJ2-2; 9 nucleotides agree with TRBD2. Germline V lookup: CDR1 MNHEY, CDR2 SVGAGI. The CDR3 is 16 residues long. V lost 0 bases to trimming and J lost 9 bases; unmatched junction nucleotides: 8. CDR3 loop: CASSYSGGRGYRELFF. CDR3 DNA: TGTGCCAGCAGTTACTCGGGCGGGAGGGGTTATCGGGAGCTGTTTTTT.

The V call is TRBV7-9, the J call TRBJ2-5; 7 nucleotides agree with TRBD2. Germline lookup yields CDR1 SEHNR and CDR2 FQNEAQ (reference sequence). There are 16 residues in the CDR3. The trim removed 5 bases at V and 5 bases at J, leaving 14 bases unmatched. CDR3 nucleotides: TGTGCCAGCAGCCTCCCTGTGCGACTAGCTATGGAGACCCAGTACTTC. This gives the protein CASSLPVRLAMETQYF.

V is TRBV14 and J is TRBJ1-2; maybe TRBD1 (6 bases). This CDR3 comprises 13 residues. Germline V gene sequence: CDR1 SGHDN, CDR2 FVKESK. V lost 3 bases and J lost 5, with 10 bases in between. CDR3 sequence: CASSQMTGYGYTF. The CDR3, as DNA: TGTGCCAGCAGCCAGATGACAGGTTATGGCTACACCTTC.

The chain carries TRBV10-3 and TRBJ2-3, with D unclear. The germline V and J ends were trimmed by 4 bases and 6 bases, with 11 bases remaining between them. Germline CDR1 ENHRY, CDR2 SYGVKD. The CDR3 has 13 amino acids. The CDR3 nucleotides read TGTGCCATCAGTGCCCCAGAGAGGGATACGCAGTATTTT. It codes for CAISAPERDTQYF.

J is TRBJ1-5 and V is TRBV21-1. TRBV21-1 is shown as a pseudogene. The CDR3 loop spans 12 amino acids. This chain's CDR3 is CASSKRSQPQHF. The CDR3 coding sequence is TGTGCCAGCAGCAAAAGGAGTCAGCCCCAGCATTTT.

The J gene is TRBJ1-2, the V gene TRBV4-1, with 8 bases identical to TRBD1. The ends lost 4 bases at V and 4 bases at J; junction bases unmatched: 8. CDR1 MGHRA and CDR2 YSYEKL come from the germline V gene. The CDR3 has 15 amino acids. CDR3 sequence reads: CASSPPGQEFYGYTF. Written as DNA, the CDR3 is TGCGCCAGCAGCCCACCGGGACAGGAATTCTATGGCTACACCTTC.

This clone has only a few counts. The J gene is TRBJ1-1, the V gene TRBV6-1; 7 nucleotides align to TRBD1. This CDR3 region has 15 residues. Germline CDR1 is MNHNS and CDR2 is SASEGT. After removal of 5 bases from V and 0 bases from J, the junction contained 6 bases not matched to a gene. CDR3 sequence reads: CASSNDRELNTEAFF. The CDR3 DNA follows: TGTGCCAGCAGTAACGACAGGGAACTGAACACTGAAGCTTTCTTT.